Sequencing of this T cell receptor (beta chain) was carried out in a study of Ad26.COV2.S vaccination and SARS-CoV-2 variants. Findings and caveats of the study: Comparability of non-spike TCR breadth was observed across vaccine and placebo recipients.

The treatment denotes: 15 to 20 received Ad26.COV2.S at low or high dose, single or two shots; roughly 5 received placebo; per-sample allocation not given. Day 63 following the first vaccine or placebo injection was when the samples were taken. An adult donor aged 18-55 years was enrolled in Boston. Wuhan-strain SARS-CoV-2 spike was expressed by the Ad26 vector that made up the vaccine. J was trimmed by 7 bases and V by 0 bases; bases with no gene match: 1. Germline V gene lookup returns CDR1 LGHDT and CDR2 YNNKEL (reference sequence). CDR3 size: 14 residues. As regards this clone: Its specificity is not known.

Only in-frame clones appear in the TCRdb table, and some are missing; sequencing was by immunoSEQ multiplex PCR. The table records 350,000 to 500,000 clones, around nine tenths of them present only once. Source: peripheral blood, taken in a trial of Ad26.COV2.S vaccine versus placebo. The receptor's source is a person between 18 and 65 years old who received the Ad26.COV2.S COVID-19 vaccine or a placebo. The J gene is TRBJ2-3, the V gene TRBV3-1 (or the pseudogene TRBV3-2); 10 nucleotides agree with TRBD2. The CDR3 region is CASSQDTSGNTQYF. As DNA, the CDR3 is TGTGCCAGCAGCCAAGATACTAGCGGGAATACGCAGTATTTT.